The entry below describes one T cell receptor beta chain. No antigen is known for it. Within one base of it there is no much larger clone, and no base qualities were kept. This specimen comes from a study of vaccination and CD4 T cells after COVID-19 (dated by TCRdb to about 2022). Background on the whole study: Convalescent patients had a positive SARS-CoV-2 result on nasal swab PCR, and of these patients, nine had mild disease and one had severe disease. Six males and four females were included in the convalescent cohort, with two Hispanic individuals, seven Caucasians, two Asians and one multiracial person represented. Each participant got two doses of either the Pfizer-BioNTech BNT162b2 vaccine (n=8) or the Moderna mRNA-1273 vaccine (n=2). Post-COVID blood samples from convalescent patients were collected a median of 101 days after diagnosis, with a range of roughly 35 to 170 days. Post-vaccine blood samples were taken a median of 72 days after the second vaccine dose, with a range of roughly 13 to 250 days. For a few convalescent patients, samples were collected at an early post-vaccination timepoint (day 14) as well as at a late post-vaccination timepoint (days 161 to 241). Overlapping spike peptide pools from SARS-CoV-2 and from the common cold coronaviruses HCoV-NL63, HCoV-OC43 and HCoV-229E were used as culture stimuli. Control cultures used a CEFX viral epitope pool as positive control, an HIV-1 Nef peptide pool as negative control, or no peptide. In 10 COVID-19 convalescent patients and a few infection-naive healthy vaccine recipients, researchers compared the spike-specific CD4+ TCR repertoire from before mRNA vaccination with the repertoire from after.

Beyond this particular receptor, the publication reports: Among convalescent patients, a median around 89% of the SARS-CoV-2-reactive clones seen after vaccination appeared only after vaccination, which suggests priming specific to the vaccine. Of the vaccine-specific clones found in convalescent patients, nearly all (304 of 307) were mono-reactive for SARS-CoV-2 spike instead of being cross-reactive with common cold coronaviruses. The number of convalescent patients in the study was relatively small, and the study did not examine early timepoints following natural infection. An increase in the median number of SARS-CoV-2-reactive clonotypes from 20 to 25 after infection to some 40 after vaccination was observed, but the change was not found to be significant.

The receptor library was made with PCR. DNA from cultured CD4+ T cells was subjected to TCR sequencing with the Oncomine TCR Beta short-read assay at the Johns Hopkins FTIC core. Genomic DNA was extracted from the cultured CD4+ T cells with the QIAamp micro DNA kit. Oncomine TCR Beta libraries from cultured CD4+ T cells were pooled using unique dual indexes and sequenced on an Illumina iSeq 100. As for how the authors treated the data: Non-productive sequences were filtered out, and CDR3s that did not start with C, did not end with F or W, or were shorter than 7 amino acids were discarded. Antigen-specific clonotypes were identified with the MANAFEST web application by comparing peptide-stimulated wells with reference and other culture wells. An FDR below 0.05, an odds ratio above 5, and a productive frequency above 0.1% in at least two of three replicate wells were required for clones to be considered positive. Cross-reactive clonotypes were defined as significantly expanded in both SARS-CoV-2 spike wells and at least one common cold coronavirus spike condition. Levenshtein distances (stringdist) and unrooted phylogenetic trees (ape) in R version 3.6.1 were used to assess CDR3 homology. The raw public reads went through TCRdb reprocessing: fastp at Q25, MiXCR clone calling, in-frame beta chains kept. Duplicate CDR3 protein sequences are folded into a single record with the most common DNA and genes. The V and J calls shown here were made by TCRdb, not taken from the authors' results. Across this sample there are 25,000 to 30,000 distinct CDR3 sequences, with around two fifths seen only once. The ten largest clonotypes hold roughly 5% of the sample.

The sample's time point label, in plain terms: late sampling 161 to 241 days after vaccination in a few convalescent patients. Explained via the paper, the treatment or condition label denotes: roughly 10-day PBMC culture with coronavirus spike peptide pools or control peptides (ViraFEST assay). To expand antigen-specific T cells with peptide pools and then pick out the expanded clonotypes through TCR sequencing, the study relied on the ViraFEST assay. Positive SARS-CoV-2 PCR tests in the convalescent patients dated from March to December 2020, before Alpha, Beta and Delta variants emerged in the United States. Each well held some 2 million PBMCs cultured in IMDM containing approximately 5% human AB serum and around 10 IU/ml IL-2, with roughly 10 ug/ml peptide pools added. On days 3 and 7, half of the culture medium was replaced with fresh IL-2-containing medium. Once the cells had been in culture for ten to eleven days, the EasySep CD4+ T cell isolation kit was used to isolate CD4+ T cells by negative selection. PBMCs were separated from whole blood using Ficoll-Paque Plus gradient centrifugation and then either used fresh or cryopreserved at -140C. Triplicate wells were generally used for each culture condition.

CDR1 and CDR2 (SGHTA, FQGNSA) derive from the germline V gene. Measured from the cysteine to the phenylalanine, the CDR3 is 14 residues long. Only the CDR3 region is kept as DNA, spanning 42 bases read in frame from base 1. V is pared back by 3 bases and J by 2 bases, with 11 bases lying between the germline termini. The chain employs TRBV7-2 and TRBJ2-7; matching of 5 bases hints at TRBD1 as the D gene. This receptor was identified in a human donor who had recovered from COVID-19. Sequencing used CD4+ T cells from blood, cultured in vitro, obtained about 7 months after SARS-CoV-2 vaccination. Here is the DNA: TGTGCCAGCAGCTTCTCTGGGGCCACCTACGAGCAGTACTTC. Its translation is CASSFSGATYEQYF.